The text below deals with one T cell receptor (beta chain). Its antigen remains undetermined. Base qualities are not at hand, and no much larger clone is one base apart. The data derive from a study of neoadjuvant anti-PD-1 for oral cavity cancer (dated by TCRdb to the early 2020s). Context from the whole study: Before curative-intent surgical resection, most patients were given three to four biweekly doses of nivolumab at 3 mg/kg. For patients who did not progress, a fourth nivolumab dose was given around day 43, followed by definitive surgical resection on days 50-56. Under RECIST 1.1, patients with complete response, partial response or stable disease were classed as responders, and patients with progression were classed as non-responders. A roughly 33% response rate was observed in the parent correlative cohort, in which about 12 patients were included.

The intended sense of this specimen's time point label: before neoadjuvant nivolumab. None of the patients had received prior systemic or radiation treatment, and all were newly diagnosed with stage II-IVA oral cavity squamous cell carcinoma. The cohort was made up of patients with locally advanced, HPV-negative oral cavity squamous cell carcinoma. Samples came from a longitudinal correlative study of a single-arm phase II trial of neoadjuvant nivolumab in oral cavity squamous cell carcinoma. Genomic DNA-based TCRbeta sequencing was performed on subject-matched pre- and post-treatment PBMCs and tumors from three responders and three non-responders. The Maxwell RSC DNA from Tissue kit was used to isolate genomic DNA from tumor tissue. Its CDR3 holds 14 amino acids, cysteine through phenylalanine. The only DNA kept is the CDR3, 42 bases in frame from the first base. CDR1 is given as SGHRS and CDR2 as YFSETQ, both from the germline V gene. V is cut by 0 bases and J by 3 bases, and the space between the germline ends is 9 bases.

Beyond this particular receptor, the publication reports: TCR analyses included only three patients per response group, and the authors called for larger cohorts for validation. Greater tumor shrinkage correlated with larger post-treatment sizes of preexisting intratumoral clones, which suggests that expansion of preexisting clones contributed to response. Higher pretreatment blood Treg/Th17 ratios correlated with higher pretreatment blood TCRbeta clonality and lower post-treatment tumor TCRbeta clonality.

Tumor libraries used mostly around 4.6 ug of input genomic DNA for survey sequencing, with two replicates per sample. Following the manufacturer's instructions, the team built TCRbeta libraries using the immunoSEQ hsTCRbeta kit. An Illumina NovaSeq 6000 S4 flow cell was used to sequence the final libraries, which had first been combined to 3 nM. Turning to the authors' computational methods: The immunoSEQ Analyzer handled quality control and preprocessing of the raw data. The analysis was restricted to productive rearrangements, with each unique CDR3 amino acid sequence defining a clonotype. Repertoire clonality was estimated as the Gini-Simpson index, which was calculated using the R package tcR. Student's t test was used to compare Gini indices, and Pearson correlation was used to assess associations with tumor size change. Entries here come from immuneACCESS through TCRdb and include only in-frame sequences with V and J called. Some clones fail to appear in such tables; in the studies checked, an unresolved V gene covers under half of the shortfall, and the cause of the remainder is unknown. V and J calls and clone size are those listed in that table; D and trimming were worked out from the DNA. Counted in this sample were 7,000 or so clones; around 50% of them appeared once. The top ten hold approximately 11% of the sample.

The source is a person between 40 and 80 years old with oral cavity squamous cell carcinoma. The sample here was tumor tissue, taken before nivolumab (anti-PD-1) treatment. The sequence is built from TRBV5-1 and TRBJ2-5, with the D gene too uncertain to name. The CDR3 protein is CASSLGSVEETQYF. Read as DNA, the sequence is TGCGCCAGCAGCTTGGGGTCAGTAGAAGAGACCCAGTACTTC.